The 14 T cell receptor beta chains given below trace back to one sample, sequenced in a study of T cell repertoires in cytomegalovirus infection. In TCRdb, the reads were re-called with MiXCR into one record per CDR3 protein. The data hold nearly 450,000 distinct CDR3 sequences, with approximately 30% observed a single time. What was sequenced was PBMCs. Source of these receptors: a human donor in good health (CMV status not recorded). Some clones in this sample may be carry-over from other donors' samples.

This clonotype appeared a single time. The rearrangement uses TRBV6-8 and TRBJ1-3; D is possibly TRBD1 (6 bases). Trimming stripped 0 bases from V and 1 base from J, with 13 bases between. Germline lookup yields CDR1 MNHGY and CDR2 SAAAGT. The CDR3 covers 17 residues. The CDR3 loop reads CASSYSRGVVSGNTIYF. CDR3 coding DNA: TGTGCCAGCAGTTACTCTAGGGGGGTTGTGTCTGGAAACACCATATATTTT.

The chain links TRBV2 to TRBJ1-4; 9 bases agree with TRBD1. The CDR3 is 15 residues long. The V and J ends lost 7 bases and 0 bases, in that order; junction bases with no gene match: 3. Germline CDR1 SNHLY, CDR2 FYNNEI. CDR3 protein: CASKDRGATNEKLFF. The CDR3 nucleotides are TGTGCCAGCAAGGACAGGGGCGCAACTAATGAAAAACTGTTTTTT.

This clonotype was seen repeatedly, ten times or more. The chain joins TRBV7-2 to TRBJ1-2; 7 positions match TRBD1. Trimming cost V 2 bases and J 8 bases; bases outside gene matches: 8. CDR3 length: 14 residues. Germline values: CDR1 SGHTA, CDR2 FQGNSA. CDR3 amino acids: CASSLTQGVGGYTF. CDR3 DNA: TGTGCCAGCAGCTTAACTCAGGGGGTGGGGGGCTACACCTTC.

Only a few counts were recorded for this clonotype. The gene calls are TRBV12-3 or TRBV12-4 and TRBJ2-2; no clear D. The length of the CDR3 is 14 residues. The V gene lost 5 bases and the J gene lost 4 bases, with 11 bases spanning the gap. The CDR3 loop is CASSMGKGTGELFF. The DNA of the CDR3 is TGTGCCAGCAGTATGGGGAAGGGCACCGGGGAGCTGTTTTTT.

This clonotype was seen a few times. V is TRBV14 and J is TRBJ1-4; D gene unclear. Germline V CDR1 and CDR2: SGHDN, FVKESK. This CDR3 comprises 16 residues. Trimming took off 0 bases at V and 0 bases at J, with 8 bases between the two ends. CDR3 amino acids: CASSQESGTTNEKLFF. The CDR3, as DNA: TGTGCCAGCAGCCAAGAATCGGGGACAACTAATGAAAAACTGTTTTTT. The whole variable domain, filled in from reference TRBV14 and TRBJ1-4, reads EAGVTQFPSHSVIEKGQTVTLRCDPISGHDNLYWYRRVMGKEIKFLLHFVKESKQDESGMPNNRFLAERTGGTYSTLKVQPAELEDSGVYFCASSQESGTTNEKLFFGSGTQLSVL.

The chain links TRBV12-3 or TRBV12-4 to TRBJ1-4; 12 bases agree with TRBD1. The CDR3 contains 15 residues. Trimming at V came to 5 bases and at J to 8 bases, leaving 6 bases not matched to a gene. The CDR3 region is CASSTGQGAWEKLFF. The CDR3 region has the DNA TGTGCCAGCAGTACGGGACAGGGGGCTTGGGAAAAACTGTTTTTT.

The CDR3 here is CASTPGTTPLNEQFF. In DNA, the CDR3 is TGTGCCAGCACCCCCGGGACTACCCCTTTGAATGAGCAGTTCTTC. The chain carries TRBV6-5 and TRBJ2-1; 7 positions agree with TRBD2. The germline V gene encodes CDR1 MNHEY and CDR2 SVGAGI. V shed 7 bases and J 7 bases; nucleotides not matched to a gene: 13. This CDR3 has 15 amino acids.

Many counts were recorded for this clonotype. V usage is TRBV11-2 and J usage is TRBJ1-4, with TRBD1 as a possible D gene (5 bases). Germline lookup yields CDR1 SGHAT and CDR2 FQNNGV. The CDR3 has 11 residues. The ends were cut back, 5 bases at V and 11 bases at J, with 9 bases in the middle. The CDR3 bases are TGTGCCAGCAGCCAGACAGCGAAACTGTTTTTT. Protein: CASSQTAKLFF. The whole variable domain, remainder taken from reference TRBV11-2 and TRBJ1-4, is EAGVAQSPRYKIIEKRQSVAFWCNPISGHATLYWYQQILGQGPKLLIQFQNNGVVDDSQLPKDRFSAERLKGVDSTLKIQPAKLEDSAVYLCASSQTAKLFFGSGTQLSVL.

The chain employs TRBV20-1 and TRBJ1-2; D is perhaps TRBD1 (5 bases). CDR3 size: 14 residues. The germline V gene encodes CDR1 DFQATT and CDR2 SNEGSKA (reference sequence). The V end was cut by 0 bases, the J end by 14 bases, with 22 bases between. The CDR3 is CSAREFYGGSGNTF. CDR3 nucleotides: TGCAGTGCTAGAGAATTCTATGGGGGATCGGGTAATACCTTC.

The chain couples TRBV7-6 to TRBJ2-2; D gene unclear. The CDR3 totals 15 residues. Germline loops: CDR1 SGHVS, CDR2 FNYEAQ. The V end was cut by 5 bases, the J end by 7 bases, with 17 bases between. In DNA, the CDR3 is TGTGCCAGCAGCCTCAAGCCCCGGGCCCACGGGGAGCTGTTTTTT. This gives the protein CASSLKPRAHGELFF.

On this clonotype itself: A read error may explain this, as a much larger clone is one base away. The J gene is TRBJ2-3, the V gene TRBV7-9; D remains unclear. The CDR3 runs to 14 residues. Germline CDR1 SEHNR, CDR2 FQNEAQ (reference sequence). Deletions cut 4 bases from V and 6 bases from J, with 14 bases between. CDR3 DNA sequence: TGTGCCAGCAGCTCCAGAGGTCTTTGGGATACGCAGTATTTT. Translated: CASSSRGLWDTQYF.

This clonotype appeared a single time. V usage is TRBV12-3 or TRBV12-4 and J usage is TRBJ2-3, with D maybe TRBD1 (5 bases). Trimming shortened V by 1 base and J by 8 bases, and 13 bases separated the two germline ends. This CDR3 comprises 14 residues. CDR3 sequence reads: CASSLVGQRGTQYF. The CDR3 DNA is TGTGCCAGCAGTTTAGTTGGCCAAAGGGGTACGCAGTATTTT.

A few counts support this clonotype. The genes are TRBV5-5 and TRBJ2-1, with D possibly being TRBD2 (7 bases). Trimming pared 3 bases from V and 7 bases from J, leaving 17 bases between. Germline CDR1 SGHKS, CDR2 YYEKEE (reference sequence). This CDR3 has 15 amino acids. The CDR3 spells CASSSRLAGANEQFF. The DNA of the CDR3 is TGTGCCAGCAGCTCCAGACTTGCGGGGGCGAATGAGCAGTTCTTC.

In its sample, this clonotype was seen many times. This chain connects TRBV7-2 to TRBJ2-5; maybe TRBD1 (5 bases). Trimming left V 1 base short and J 4 bases short, with 10 bases between. In germline, CDR1 is SGHTA, CDR2 FQGNSA. This CDR3 comprises 14 residues. The CDR3 region has the DNA TGTGCCAGCAGCTTAGACAGGAGAATAGAGACCCAGTACTTC. It translates to CASSLDRRIETQYF.